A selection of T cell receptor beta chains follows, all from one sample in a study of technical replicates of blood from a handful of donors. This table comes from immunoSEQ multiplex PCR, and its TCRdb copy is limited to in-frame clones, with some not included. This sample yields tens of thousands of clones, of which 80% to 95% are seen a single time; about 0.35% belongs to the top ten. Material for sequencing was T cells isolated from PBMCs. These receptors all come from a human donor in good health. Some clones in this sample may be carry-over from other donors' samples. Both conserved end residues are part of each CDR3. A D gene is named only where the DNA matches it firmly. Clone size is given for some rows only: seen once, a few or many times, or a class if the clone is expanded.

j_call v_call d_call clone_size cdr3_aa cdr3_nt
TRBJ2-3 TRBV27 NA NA CASTFQGGTQYF TGTGCCAGCACCTTCCAGGGAGGTACGCAGTATTTT
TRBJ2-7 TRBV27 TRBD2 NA CASSLAGGYYEQYF TGTGCCAGCTCACTAGCGGGAGGTTACTACGAGCAGTACTTC
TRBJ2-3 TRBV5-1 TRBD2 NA CASSPGLAGTLDTQYF TGCGCCAGCAGCCCCGGACTAGCGGGGACCTTAGATACGCAGTATTTT
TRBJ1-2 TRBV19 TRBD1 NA CASSHRGDYGYTF TGTGCCAGTAGCCACAGGGGTGACTATGGCTACACCTTC
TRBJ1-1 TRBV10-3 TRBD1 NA CAIGTGRTEAFF TGTGCCATCGGGACAGGGCGTACTGAAGCTTTCTTT
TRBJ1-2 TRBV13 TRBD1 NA CASSFDRDHGYTF TGTGCCAGCAGCTTTGACAGGGACCATGGCTACACCTTC
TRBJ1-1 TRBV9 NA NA CASSVEQLYTEAFF TGTGCCAGCAGCGTAGAACAGCTTTACACTGAAGCTTTCTTT
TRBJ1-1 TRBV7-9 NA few CASRFPPEGSFMNTEAFF TGTGCCAGCAGGTTTCCGCCCGAGGGATCCTTCATGAACACTGAAGCTTTCTTT
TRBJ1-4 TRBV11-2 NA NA CASSLESISRKLFF TGTGCCAGCAGCTTAGAGTCTATCTCTAGAAAACTGTTTTTT
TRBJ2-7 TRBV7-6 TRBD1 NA CASSLAGQAFHEQYF TGTGCCAGCAGCTTAGCGGGACAGGCTTTTCACGAGCAGTACTTC
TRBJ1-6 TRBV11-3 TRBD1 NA CASSWGQDNSPLHF TGTGCCAGCAGCTGGGGACAGGATAATTCACCCCTCCACTTT